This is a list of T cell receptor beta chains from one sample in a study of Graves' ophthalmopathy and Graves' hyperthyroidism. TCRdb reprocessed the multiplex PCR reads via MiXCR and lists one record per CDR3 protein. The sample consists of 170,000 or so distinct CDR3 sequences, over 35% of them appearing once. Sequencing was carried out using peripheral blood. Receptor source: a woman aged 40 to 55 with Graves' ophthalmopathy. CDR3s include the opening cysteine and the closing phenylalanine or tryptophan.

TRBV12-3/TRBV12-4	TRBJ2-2	CASNLGMVEATGELFF
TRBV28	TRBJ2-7	CASSLTGNIEQYF
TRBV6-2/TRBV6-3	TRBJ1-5	CASSSIYQPQHF
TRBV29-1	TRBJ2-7	CSVATRWGGRAQEQYF
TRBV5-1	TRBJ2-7	CASSLAGTALEQYF
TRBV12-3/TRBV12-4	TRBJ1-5	CASSPGQYNQPQHF
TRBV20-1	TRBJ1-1	CSAGTGVRTEAFF
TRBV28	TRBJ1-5	CASSSHHSNQPQHF
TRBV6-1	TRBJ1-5	CASSESDLGQPQHF
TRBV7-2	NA	CASSLAGATGDYEQYF
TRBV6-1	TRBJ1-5	CASRGNQPQHF
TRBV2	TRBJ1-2	CASKVGDLNYGYTF
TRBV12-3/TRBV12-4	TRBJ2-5	CASSGVGTSGSQETQYF
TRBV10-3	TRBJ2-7	CAISGGGDEQYF
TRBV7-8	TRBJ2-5	CASSLGGRKETQYF
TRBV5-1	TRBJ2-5	CASSSGGGQETQYF
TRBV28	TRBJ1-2	CASRVDRFPPNYGYTF
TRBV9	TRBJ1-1	CASSVDSKGDTEAFF
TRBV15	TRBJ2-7	CATSSHLALGGEQYF
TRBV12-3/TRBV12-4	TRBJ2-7	CASSLVGDEQYF
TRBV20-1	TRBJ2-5	CSASLAGRAETQYF
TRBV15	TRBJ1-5	CATSRVGQPQHF
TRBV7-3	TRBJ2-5	CASSPSGTPQETQYF
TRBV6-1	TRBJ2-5	CASSSFRGMQETQYF
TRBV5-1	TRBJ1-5	CASSLWGTADQPQHF
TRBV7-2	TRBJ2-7	CASSLGPSGRYEQYF
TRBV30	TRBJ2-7	CACPRQGAKYEQYF
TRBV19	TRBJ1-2	CASSDTGRRGYTF
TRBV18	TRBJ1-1	CASSPTTGSRTEAFF
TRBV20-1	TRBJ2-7	CSAERAYEQYF
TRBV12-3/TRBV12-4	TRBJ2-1	CASTLGLAGYNEQFF
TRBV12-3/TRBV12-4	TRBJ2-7	CASTISSGVSLEQYF
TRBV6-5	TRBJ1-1	CASSYTAVRMNTEAFF
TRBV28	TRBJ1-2	CASLGGNDGYTF
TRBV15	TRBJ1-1	CATSRQGIGTEAFF
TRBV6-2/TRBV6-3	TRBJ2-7	CASHRERGGEQYF
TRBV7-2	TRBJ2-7	CASSLGARAPYEQYF
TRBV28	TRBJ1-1	CASRRTGGMNTEAFF
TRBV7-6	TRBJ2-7	CASSGGGTYEQYF
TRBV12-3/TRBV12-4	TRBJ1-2	CASSLAGRTSGYTF
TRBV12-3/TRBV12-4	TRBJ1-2	CASSLYGGADGYTF
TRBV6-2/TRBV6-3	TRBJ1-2	CATTGQGHYGYTF
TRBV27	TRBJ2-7	CASSLGREGGSRSEQYF
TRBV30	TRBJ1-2	CAWRGFGGESNYGYTF
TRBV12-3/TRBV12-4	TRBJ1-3	CASSPPSENGNTIYF
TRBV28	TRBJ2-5	CASSPPGHLEETQYF
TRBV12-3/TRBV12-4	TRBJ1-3	CASGVGNTIYF
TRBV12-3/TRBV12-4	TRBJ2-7	CASSPLRGSEQYF
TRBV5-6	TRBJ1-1	CASSPPRGRVTEAFF
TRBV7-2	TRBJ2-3	CASSFAGTGGADTQYF
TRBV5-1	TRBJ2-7	CASSPDSGGYEQYF
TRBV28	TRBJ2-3	CASSLPALTDTQYF
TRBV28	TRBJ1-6	CASSLSGDNSPLHF
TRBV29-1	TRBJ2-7	CSASRQGEQYF
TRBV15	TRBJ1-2	CATSRGTGVNYGYTF
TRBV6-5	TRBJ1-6	CASSYSGNSPLHF
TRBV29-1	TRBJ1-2	CSVSRDRGLANYGYTF
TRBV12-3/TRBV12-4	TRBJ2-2	CASSFPQRVNTGELFF
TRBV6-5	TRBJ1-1	CASKNRGEAFF
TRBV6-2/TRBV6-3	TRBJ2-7	CASRSAGTGIYEQYF